Listed below are T cell receptor beta chains from one sample, sequenced in a study of immune characterization of retroperitoneal liposarcoma. TCRdb ran MiXCR on the PCR reads and lists one entry per CDR3 protein. The data hold around 19,000 distinct CDR3 sequences, with 35% to 40% observed a single time. Sequencing input: blood. Every receptor here comes from a male donor with retroperitoneal liposarcoma. CDR3s include the opening cysteine and the closing phenylalanine or tryptophan. The order of the fields is CDR3 length, V gene, J gene, CDR3 protein.

CDR3 length: 13; V gene: TRBV10-3; J gene: TRBJ2-1; CDR3 protein: CAISFYSGNEQFF
CDR3 length: 15; V gene: TRBV6-1; J gene: TRBJ1-5; CDR3 protein: CASRIGVGSNQPQHF
CDR3 length: 15; V gene: TRBV27; J gene: TRBJ2-1; CDR3 protein: CASSWQGGLRNEQFF
CDR3 length: 16; V gene: TRBV6-1; J gene: TRBJ2-1; CDR3 protein: CASVGSGVRMKNEQFF
CDR3 length: 14; V gene: TRBV12-3/TRBV12-4; J gene: TRBJ1-1; CDR3 protein: CASTYDRPDTEAFF
CDR3 length: 14; V gene: TRBV6-1; J gene: TRBJ1-2; CDR3 protein: CASTLSTGGVSYTF
CDR3 length: 14; V gene: TRBV7-4; J gene: TRBJ2-2; CDR3 protein: CASSLGGNTGELFF
CDR3 length: 14; V gene: TRBV6-1; J gene: TRBJ1-1; CDR3 protein: CASRAGTVNTEAFF
CDR3 length: 13; V gene: TRBV6-1; J gene: TRBJ1-2; CDR3 protein: CASSRGPSYGYTF
CDR3 length: 15; V gene: TRBV6-1; J gene: TRBJ2-3; CDR3 protein: CASMGDFWSTDTQYF
CDR3 length: 14; V gene: TRBV6-1; J gene: NA; CDR3 protein: CASSERQGAAEQYF
CDR3 length: 16; V gene: TRBV7-3; J gene: TRBJ2-1; CDR3 protein: CASSPIGLAGGNEQFF
CDR3 length: 15; V gene: TRBV25-1; J gene: NA; CDR3 protein: CASSESGGGTYEQYF
CDR3 length: 15; V gene: TRBV10-3; J gene: TRBJ2-5; CDR3 protein: CAISELGQGGPKQYF
CDR3 length: 13; V gene: TRBV7-3; J gene: NA; CDR3 protein: CASSLGAAREQYF
CDR3 length: 18; V gene: TRBV11-2; J gene: TRBJ2-1; CDR3 protein: CASSLSAGGGLAYNEQFF
CDR3 length: 13; V gene: TRBV6-6; J gene: NA; CDR3 protein: CASSYTGNYEQYF
CDR3 length: 13; V gene: TRBV12-3/TRBV12-4; J gene: TRBJ2-1; CDR3 protein: CASRGGGAGEQFF
CDR3 length: 15; V gene: TRBV6-1; J gene: TRBJ1-2; CDR3 protein: CASTTGDRVGYGYTF
CDR3 length: 17; V gene: TRBV12-3/TRBV12-4; J gene: TRBJ2-3; CDR3 protein: CASSLRGYLSGTDTQYF
CDR3 length: 15; V gene: TRBV27; J gene: TRBJ2-3; CDR3 protein: CASSPGLGFTDTQYF
CDR3 length: 13; V gene: TRBV7-2; J gene: TRBJ1-6; CDR3 protein: CASSLGRNSPLHF
CDR3 length: 18; V gene: TRBV11-3; J gene: TRBJ2-1; CDR3 protein: CASSPGAGEGTFSYEQFF
CDR3 length: 14; V gene: TRBV12-3/TRBV12-4; J gene: NA; CDR3 protein: CASLRDSSYNEQYF
CDR3 length: 15; V gene: TRBV6-6; J gene: TRBJ1-1; CDR3 protein: CASSYPGTGITEAFF
CDR3 length: 19; V gene: TRBV6-1; J gene: TRBJ2-6; CDR3 protein: CASSGQGGPQSSGANVLTF
CDR3 length: 15; V gene: TRBV6-8; J gene: TRBJ1-4; CDR3 protein: CASSRGVATNEKLFF
CDR3 length: 14; V gene: TRBV6-1; J gene: TRBJ1-4; CDR3 protein: CASRKTQSNEKLFF
CDR3 length: 15; V gene: TRBV7-8; J gene: NA; CDR3 protein: CASSLGGGGKNIQYF
CDR3 length: 13; V gene: TRBV7-2; J gene: TRBJ1-2; CDR3 protein: CASSSARNYGYTF
CDR3 length: 14; V gene: TRBV10-2; J gene: TRBJ1-1; CDR3 protein: CASSEGLKGAKTFF
CDR3 length: 13; V gene: TRBV5-6; J gene: TRBJ2-1; CDR3 protein: CASSLGPGFEQFF
CDR3 length: 12; V gene: TRBV6-8; J gene: TRBJ1-2; CDR3 protein: CATRQGDDGYTF
CDR3 length: 13; V gene: TRBV27; J gene: TRBJ2-3; CDR3 protein: CASSLSDADTQYF
CDR3 length: 15; V gene: TRBV5-1; J gene: TRBJ2-2; CDR3 protein: CASSLEQGGTGELFF
CDR3 length: 13; V gene: TRBV6-1; J gene: TRBJ2-1; CDR3 protein: CASSEDTYNEQFF
CDR3 length: 14; V gene: TRBV28; J gene: TRBJ2-1; CDR3 protein: CASRGGTETNEQFF
CDR3 length: 16; V gene: TRBV11-2; J gene: TRBJ1-4; CDR3 protein: CASSLEWGTANEKLFF
CDR3 length: 14; V gene: TRBV6-1; J gene: TRBJ2-5; CDR3 protein: CASSRTGGQETQYF
CDR3 length: 14; V gene: TRBV27; J gene: NA; CDR3 protein: CASSLREDSYEQYF
CDR3 length: 15; V gene: TRBV12-3/TRBV12-4; J gene: NA; CDR3 protein: CASSEPSGSTYEQYF
CDR3 length: 13; V gene: TRBV24-1; J gene: TRBJ2-3; CDR3 protein: CATSDFRTDTQYF
CDR3 length: 16; V gene: TRBV11-2; J gene: TRBJ2-6; CDR3 protein: CASSLVFGSGANVLTF
CDR3 length: 15; V gene: TRBV7-3; J gene: TRBJ2-6; CDR3 protein: CASSPSGSGANVLTF